These T cell receptor beta chains were read from a single sample in a study of CD8+ T cells in alopecia areata. Profiled with immunoSEQ multiplex PCR; TCRdb holds only in-frame clones, not every one. The sample holds 130,000 to 150,000 clones, around 87% seen once. Specimen: CD8+ T cells sorted from blood, collected at week 0. These receptors came from a human donor with alopecia areata. The CDR3 runs from the conserved cysteine through the conserved F or W. Each record gives: clone size, D gene, V gene, J gene, CDR3 protein, CDR3 DNA. D genes are given only for firm matches. Not all rows give a size; the values are once, few, many and, for expanded clones, a class.

size: NA
D: NA
V: TRBV27
J: TRBJ1-5
CDR3: CASSLLPGNQPQHF
DNA: TGTGCCAGCAGTTTACTTCCAGGCAATCAGCCCCAGCATTTT

size: NA
D: NA
V: TRBV11-2
J: TRBJ2-7
CDR3: CASSRLTNEQYF
DNA: TGTGCCAGCAGCAGACTTACAAACGAGCAGTACTTC

size: NA
D: NA
V: TRBV9
J: TRBJ2-3
CDR3: CASSGPERADTQYF
DNA: TGTGCCAGCAGCGGCCCCGAGAGGGCAGATACGCAGTATTTT

size: NA
D: TRBD1
V: TRBV5-4
J: TRBJ2-5
CDR3: CASRFGTGGKETQYF
DNA: TGTGCCAGCAGATTCGGGACAGGCGGAAAAGAGACCCAGTACTTC

size: NA
D: NA
V: TRBV30
J: TRBJ1-6
CDR3: CAWSPPGWEGGINSPLHF
DNA: TGTGCCTGGAGTCCCCCCGGCTGGGAGGGTGGAATAAATTCACCCCTCCACTTT

size: NA
D: TRBD2
V: TRBV30
J: TRBJ2-2
CDR3: CAWRLAGDTGELFF
DNA: TGTGCCTGGAGACTAGCGGGGGACACCGGGGAGCTGTTTTTT

size: few
D: TRBD2
V: TRBV2
J: TRBJ2-7
CDR3: CASSELGLAGDEQYF
DNA: TGTGCCAGCAGTGAATTAGGTCTAGCGGGAGACGAGCAGTACTTC

size: NA
D: NA
V: TRBV20-1
J: TRBJ1-2
CDR3: CSAVAGYGYTF
DNA: TGCAGTGCGGTGGCAGGCTATGGCTACACCTTC

size: NA
D: TRBD2
V: TRBV11-2
J: TRBJ2-1
CDR3: CASSLLAGGPNEQFF
DNA: TGTGCCAGCAGCTTGCTAGCGGGGGGACCCAATGAGCAGTTCTTC

size: NA
D: NA
V: TRBV27
J: TRBJ2-7
CDR3: CASSLSLLPYEQYF
DNA: TGTGCCAGCAGTTTATCGCTACTCCCGTACGAGCAGTACTTC